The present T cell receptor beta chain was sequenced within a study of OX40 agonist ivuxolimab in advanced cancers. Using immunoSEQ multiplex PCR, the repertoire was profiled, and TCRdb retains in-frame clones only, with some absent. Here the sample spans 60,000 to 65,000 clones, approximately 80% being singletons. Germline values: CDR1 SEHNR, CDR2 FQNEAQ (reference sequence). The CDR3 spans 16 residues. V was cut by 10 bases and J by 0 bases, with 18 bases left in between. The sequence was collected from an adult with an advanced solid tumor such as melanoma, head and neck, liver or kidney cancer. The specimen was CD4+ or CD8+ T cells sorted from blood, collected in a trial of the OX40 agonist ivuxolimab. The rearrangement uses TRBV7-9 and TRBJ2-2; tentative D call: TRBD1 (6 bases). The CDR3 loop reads CATLFNRDPNTGELFF. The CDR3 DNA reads TGTGCCACCCTTTTCAACAGGGATCCGAACACCGGGGAGCTGTTTTTT.